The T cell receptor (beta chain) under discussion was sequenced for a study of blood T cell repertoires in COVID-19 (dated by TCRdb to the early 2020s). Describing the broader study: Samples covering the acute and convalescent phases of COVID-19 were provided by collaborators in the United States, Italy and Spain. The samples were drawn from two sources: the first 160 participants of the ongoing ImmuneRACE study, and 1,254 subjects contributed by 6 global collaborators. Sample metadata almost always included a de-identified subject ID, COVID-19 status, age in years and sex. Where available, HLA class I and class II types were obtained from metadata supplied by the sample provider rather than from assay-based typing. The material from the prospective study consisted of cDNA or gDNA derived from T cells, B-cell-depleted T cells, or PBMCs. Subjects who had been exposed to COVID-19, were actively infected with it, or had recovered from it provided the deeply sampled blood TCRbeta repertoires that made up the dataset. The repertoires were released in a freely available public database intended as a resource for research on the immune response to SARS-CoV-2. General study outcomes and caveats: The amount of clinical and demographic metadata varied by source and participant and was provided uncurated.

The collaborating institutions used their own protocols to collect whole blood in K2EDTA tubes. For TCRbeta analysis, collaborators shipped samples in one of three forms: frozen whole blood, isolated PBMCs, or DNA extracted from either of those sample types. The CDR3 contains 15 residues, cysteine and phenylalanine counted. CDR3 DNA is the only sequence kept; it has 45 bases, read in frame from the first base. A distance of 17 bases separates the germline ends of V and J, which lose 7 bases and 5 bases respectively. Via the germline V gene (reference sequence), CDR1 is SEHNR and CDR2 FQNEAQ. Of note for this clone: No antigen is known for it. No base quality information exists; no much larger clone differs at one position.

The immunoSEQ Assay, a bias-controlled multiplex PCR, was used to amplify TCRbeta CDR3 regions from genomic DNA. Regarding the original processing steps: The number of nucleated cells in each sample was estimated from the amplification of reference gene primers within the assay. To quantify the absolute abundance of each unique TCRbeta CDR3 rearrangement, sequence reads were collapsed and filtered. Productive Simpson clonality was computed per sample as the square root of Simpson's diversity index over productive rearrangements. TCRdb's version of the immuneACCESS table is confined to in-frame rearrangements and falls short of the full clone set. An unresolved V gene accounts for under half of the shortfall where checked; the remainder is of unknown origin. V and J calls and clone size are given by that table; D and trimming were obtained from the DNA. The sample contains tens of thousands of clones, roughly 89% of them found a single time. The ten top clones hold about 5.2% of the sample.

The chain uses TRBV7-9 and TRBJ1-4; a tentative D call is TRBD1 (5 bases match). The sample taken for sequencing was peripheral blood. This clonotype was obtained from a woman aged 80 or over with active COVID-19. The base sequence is TGTGCCAGCACCCCGGGGACTTCGAGGAATGAAAAACTGTTTTTT. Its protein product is CASTPGTSRNEKLFF.